The clone carrying this T cell receptor (beta chain) appeared a few times. The data belong to a study of T cells after yellow fever vaccination. A single record per CDR3 protein comes from TCRdb applying MiXCR to the 5' RACE reads. The sample gives approximately 300,000 distinct CDR3 sequences, roughly 10% of which show up once; 3% to 4% is in the top ten. The CDR3 runs to 14 residues. CDR1 is MGHRA and CDR2 is YSYEKL in the germline V gene. Trimming removed 0 bases from V and 6 bases from J, with 9 bases in between. This chain links TRBV4-1 with TRBJ2-1; tentatively, D is TRBD2 (6 bases). Sample: CD4+ T cells sorted from PBMCs, taken 45 days after the yellow fever booster vaccination. The sequence was obtained from a man in his late teens or twenties who received the YFV17D yellow fever vaccine. DNA of the CDR3: TGCGCCAGCAGCCAAGAGGCTAGCGCCAATGAGCAGTTCTTC. Its translation is CASSQEASANEQFF.